This passage covers 27 T cell receptor beta chains from one sample sequenced in a study of blood T cell repertoires in COVID-19. TCRdb's copy holds only in-frame clones and misses some; the assay was immunoSEQ multiplex PCR. Among 150,000 or so clones listed, 76% were seen once. Sequenced input: peripheral blood. These receptor sequences come from a woman of 80 years or more with active or convalescent COVID-19.

The rearrangement uses TRBV7-6 and TRBJ2-2, with D possibly TRBD2 on 7 matching bases. This CDR3 region has 14 residues. Trimming stripped 5 bases from V and 7 bases from J, with 14 bases between. The germline CDR1 and CDR2 sequences are SGHVS and FNYEAQ. The CDR3: CASSGTGRDGELFF. The CDR3 nucleotides read TGTGCCAGCAGCGGAACAGGGAGGGACGGGGAGCTGTTTTTT.

J is TRBJ1-5 and V is TRBV28; 9 nucleotides line up with TRBD1. This CDR3 spans 14 amino acids. CDR1 MDHEN and CDR2 SYDVKM come from the germline V gene. V dropped 3 bases and J dropped 6; count of bases not matched to a gene: 3. CDR3 bases: TGTGCCAGCAGTTTGGGACAGGGAGTTCAGCCCCAGCATTTT. This sequence encodes CASSLGQGVQPQHF.

This clone showed up just once. The sample holds other DNA sequences that translate to the same CDR3. DNA for the CDR3: TGTGCCTGGAGTGTTCGCGGCACTGAAGCTTTCTTT. This gives the protein CAWSVRGTEAFF. J is TRBJ1-1 and V is TRBV30; no clear D. The germline gives CDR1 GTSNPN, CDR2 SVGIG (reference sequence). This CDR3 has 12 residues. V dropped 0 bases and J dropped 4 bases, with 6 bases sitting between them.

The chain couples TRBV30 to TRBJ1-4; perhaps TRBD1 as D (6 bases). Per germline, CDR1 GTSNPN and CDR2 SVGIG (reference sequence). V lost 7 bases and J lost 7, with 16 bases in between. The CDR3 totals 13 residues. Here the CDR3 DNA reads TGTGCCTTAGGGCGGGGGGCTGGTGAAAAACTGTTTTTT. Translation gives CALGRGAGEKLFF.

This clone was picked up a small number of times. The same CDR3 arises from other DNA sequences in this sample as well. The DNA of the CDR3 is TGTGCCAGTAGTATTGGACAGGGGGGCACTGAAGCTTTCTTT. Translated, it gives CASSIGQGGTEAFF. The chain employs TRBV19 and TRBJ1-1; TRBD1 matches at 10 bases. Germline V gene data show CDR1 as LNHDA and CDR2 as SQIVND (reference sequence). The CDR3 extends over 14 amino acids. J was trimmed by 4 bases and V by 3 bases; bases with no gene match: 2.

Here the CDR3 DNA reads TGTGCCAGCAGTTTTCGAGCGGGATCGAACACCGGGGAGCTGTTTTTT. This encodes CASSFRAGSNTGELFF. The chain joins TRBV28 to TRBJ2-2; 7 positions agree with TRBD2. J gave up 0 bases and V 3 bases, and 4 bases lay outside the gene matches. Germline CDR1 and CDR2: MDHEN and SYDVKM. The CDR3 length is 16 residues.

This chain uses TRBV27 with TRBJ1-6; no clear D gene. Trimming shortened V by 4 bases and J by 0 bases, and 13 bases separated the two germline ends. Germline CDR1 and CDR2: MNHEY and SMNVEV (reference sequence). The CDR3 loop spans 17 amino acids. As DNA, the CDR3 is TGTGCCAGCAGTTCCTGGGCCGATAGCTCCTATAATTCACCCCTCCACTTT. It translates to CASSSWADSSYNSPLHF.

This clone was recorded many times. The chain recombines TRBV18 with TRBJ1-5; a weak D match, TRBD1 (6 bases). Germline V gene sequence: CDR1 KGHSH, CDR2 LQKENI. V dropped 3 bases and J dropped 3 bases, with 12 bases sitting between them. This CDR3 region has 15 residues. The DNA for the CDR3 is TGTGCCAGCTCACCCTCTTACAGGGACAATCAGCCCCAGCATTTT. It specifies CASSPSYRDNQPQHF.

This rearrangement joins TRBV5-1 to TRBJ2-7, with TRBD1 matching 12 bases. Looked up from germline, CDR1 is SGHRS and CDR2 is YFSETQ. This CDR3 contains 14 residues. V shed 3 bases, J shed 6 bases, and the junction held 4 bases outside the gene matches. DNA of the CDR3: TGCGCCAGCAGCTGGGGACAGGGGGCTGCCGAGCAGTACTTC. Amino acid sequence: CASSWGQGAAEQYF.

The CDR3 region is CASSSPRGPQHF. The CDR3 bases are TGTGCCAGCAGTTCTCCCAGGGGGCCCCAGCATTTT. The chain links TRBV6-5 to TRBJ1-5; TRBD1 is a possible D gene (6 bases). Germline V CDR1 and CDR2: MNHEY, SVGAGI. The CDR3 is made up of 12 amino acids. V lost 4 bases and J 9 bases, leaving 10 bases between the germline ends.

The J gene is TRBJ2-1, the V gene TRBV19; a possible D gene is TRBD1 (6 bases). This CDR3 is 12 amino acids long. V shed 2 bases and J shed 10 bases, with 9 bases lying between them. Germline assignment: CDR1 LNHDA and CDR2 SQIVND (reference sequence). The CDR3 here is CASSIQGPEQFF. The CDR3 DNA reads as TGTGCCAGTAGTATACAGGGGCCGGAGCAGTTCTTC.

The rearrangement links TRBV19 to TRBJ1-5; 12 bases match TRBD1. The CDR3 is made up of 14 amino acids. The ends lost 9 bases at V and 6 bases at J; junction bases unmatched: 6. CDR1 and CDR2 (germline): LNHDA, SQIVND (reference sequence). CDR3 region: CASAGTGGLQPQHF. The CDR3 DNA reads as TGTGCCAGCGCCGGGACAGGGGGCCTTCAGCCCCAGCATTTT.

The chain links TRBV11-1 to TRBJ2-1; a possible D gene is TRBD1 (6 bases). Trimming stripped 5 bases from V and 0 bases from J, with 11 bases between. Germline CDR1 is SGHAT and CDR2 is FQDESV (reference sequence). The CDR3 totals 15 residues. CDR3 nucleotides: TGTGCCAGCAGCCAGGGACACTCCTCCTACAATGAGCAGTTCTTC. Amino acids: CASSQGHSSYNEQFF.

The chain uses TRBV3-1 (or the pseudogene TRBV3-2) and TRBJ2-6, with TRBD1 matching 7 bases. This CDR3 is 20 amino acids long. Germline CDR1 reads LGHDT; CDR2 reads YNNKEL (reference sequence). J gave up 1 base and V 4 bases, and 16 bases lay outside the gene matches. CDR3 sequence: CASSLGYRQGVVSGANVLTF. DNA of the CDR3: TGTGCCAGCAGCCTAGGATATCGGCAGGGGGTAGTATCTGGGGCCAACGTCCTGACTTTC.

The chain joins TRBV11-2 to TRBJ2-5, with 10 bases lining up with TRBD1. CDR1 SGHAT and CDR2 FQNNGV come from the germline V gene. V lost 1 base and J lost 4; bases outside the gene matches: 3. CDR3 length equals 15 residues. This chain's CDR3 is CASSLGGTGVETQYF. The CDR3 nucleotides are TGTGCCAGCAGCTTAGGCGGGACAGGGGTAGAGACCCAGTACTTC.

This chain uses TRBV11-2 with TRBJ2-1; D not certain. This CDR3 contains 16 residues. CDR1 and CDR2 from the germline V gene are SGHAT and FQNNGV. Trimming shortened V by 2 bases and J by 3 bases, and 14 bases separated the two germline ends. The CDR3 reads CASSLQFRVLYNEQFF. The CDR3 DNA follows: TGTGCCAGCAGCTTACAGTTCCGGGTCCTCTACAATGAGCAGTTCTTC.

The V call is TRBV6-6, the J call TRBJ1-3, with TRBD1 matching 10 bases. There are 16 residues in the CDR3. The V gene's germline CDR1 is MNHNY and CDR2 SVGAGI (reference sequence). After removal of 5 bases from V and 3 bases from J, the junction contained 7 bases not matched to a gene. Here the CDR3 reads CASSRGQGLGGNTIYF. For the CDR3, the DNA is TGTGCCAGCAGTCGGGGACAGGGGTTAGGTGGAAACACCATATATTTT.

The DNA of the CDR3 is TGTGCCAGGACTAGGCATAATGAGCAGTTCTTC. Amino acids: CARTRHNEQFF. This chain joins TRBV12-1 and TRBJ2-1; the table calls TRBD2, which could not be checked here. TRBV12-1 is labeled a pseudogene. The CDR3 has 11 residues.

This clone was recorded a few times. This sequence joins TRBV27 and TRBJ1-5; TRBD1 might be the D (6 bases). This CDR3 is built from 15 residues. Germline-derived CDR1 and CDR2 are MNHEY and SMNVEV (reference sequence). V lost 2 bases, J lost 4 bases, and 12 bases lay in between. This CDR3 is CASSLAITGNQPQHF. The DNA of the CDR3 is TGTGCCAGCAGTTTAGCGATCACAGGGAATCAGCCCCAGCATTTT.

The chain links TRBV19 to TRBJ1-1; D gene ambiguous. Trimming shortened V by 1 base and J by 1 base, and 4 bases separated the two germline ends. The CDR3 consists of 13 residues. In germline, CDR1 is LNHDA, CDR2 SQIVND (reference sequence). This chain's CDR3 is CASSIGQNTEAFF. CDR3 in DNA: TGTGCCAGTAGTATAGGGCAGAACACTGAAGCTTTCTTT. Together with reference TRBV19 and TRBJ1-1, the CDR3 gives the full variable domain: DGGITQSPKYLFRKEGQNVTLSCEQNLNHDAMYWYRQDPGQGLRLIYYSQIVNDFQKGDIAEGYSVSREKKESFPLTVTSAQKNPTAFYLCASSIGQNTEAFFGQGTRLTVV.

The chain combines TRBV6-5 with TRBJ1-6, with 7 bases fitting TRBD1. The CDR3 runs 15 residues. Losses at the gene ends were 5 bases for V and 9 bases for J; bases not matched to a gene: 10. Germline loops: CDR1 MNHEY, CDR2 SVGAGI. In DNA, the CDR3 is TGTGCCAGCAGTCGCCGTTCAGGGGGAGGTTCACCCCTCCACTTT. It yields the protein CASSRRSGGGSPLHF.

This chain links TRBV3-1 (or the pseudogene TRBV3-2) with TRBJ2-3; D gene uncertain. CDR1 is LGHDT, CDR2 YNNKEL, per germline (reference sequence). This CDR3 is built from 11 residues. V lost 2 bases, J lost 5 bases, and 2 bases lay in between. CDR3 residues: CASSQLDTQYF. CDR3 sequence (DNA): TGTGCCAGCAGCCAACTAGATACGCAGTATTTT.

This clone was observed a handful of times. This specimen includes other DNA sequences encoding the same CDR3. The chain employs TRBV6-6 and TRBJ2-5, with TRBD2 matching over 15 bases. Germline trimming cut 5 bases from V and 2 bases from J; bases unmatched to any gene: 9. The CDR3 spans 18 residues. CDR1 and CDR2 (germline): MNHNY, SVGAGI (reference sequence). The CDR3 coding sequence is TGTGCCAGCAGTCCGGCGGGACTAGCGGGGGGAAAACAAGAGACCCAGTACTTC. This gives the protein CASSPAGLAGGKQETQYF.

The chain carries TRBV5-1 and TRBJ2-1; 11 bases map to TRBD1. Germline-derived CDR1 and CDR2 are SGHRS and YFSETQ. The CDR3 length is 15 residues. V dropped 0 bases and J dropped 8; count of bases not matched to a gene: 4. The CDR3: CASSLEGQGVHEQFF. The DNA of the CDR3 is TGCGCCAGCAGCTTGGAGGGACAGGGGGTCCATGAGCAGTTCTTC.

V and J are TRBV18 and TRBJ2-7, with TRBD1 matching 8 bases. This CDR3 spans 15 amino acids. V gave up 3 bases and J gave up 5 bases; unmatched junction bases: 9. Germline V lookup: CDR1 KGHSH, CDR2 LQKENI. The CDR3 bases are TGTGCCAGCTCACCCGGCCAGGGGGCGGTCAACGAGCAGTACTTC. The encoded protein is CASSPGQGAVNEQYF.

This clone showed up just a few times. The genes are TRBV6-5 and TRBJ1-5, with 9 bases lining up with TRBD1. This CDR3 region has 14 residues. CDR1 is MNHEY, CDR2 SVGAGI, per germline. The V segment lost 2 bases and the J segment 5 bases; nucleotides outside the gene matches: 1. The CDR3 nucleotides read TGTGCCAGCAGTTACACAGGGGGCGATCAGCCCCAGCATTTT. Amino acid sequence: CASSYTGGDQPQHF.

The chain couples TRBV30 to TRBJ2-3, with 7 bases aligning to TRBD2. The V and J ends lost 3 bases and 3 bases, in that order; junction bases with no gene match: 6. Germline CDR1 and CDR2: GTSNPN and SVGIG (reference sequence). CDR3 length equals 14 residues. The CDR3 loop reads CAWSSEGGTDTQYF. CDR3 DNA sequence: TGTGCCTGGAGCTCGGAGGGAGGGACAGATACGCAGTATTTT.